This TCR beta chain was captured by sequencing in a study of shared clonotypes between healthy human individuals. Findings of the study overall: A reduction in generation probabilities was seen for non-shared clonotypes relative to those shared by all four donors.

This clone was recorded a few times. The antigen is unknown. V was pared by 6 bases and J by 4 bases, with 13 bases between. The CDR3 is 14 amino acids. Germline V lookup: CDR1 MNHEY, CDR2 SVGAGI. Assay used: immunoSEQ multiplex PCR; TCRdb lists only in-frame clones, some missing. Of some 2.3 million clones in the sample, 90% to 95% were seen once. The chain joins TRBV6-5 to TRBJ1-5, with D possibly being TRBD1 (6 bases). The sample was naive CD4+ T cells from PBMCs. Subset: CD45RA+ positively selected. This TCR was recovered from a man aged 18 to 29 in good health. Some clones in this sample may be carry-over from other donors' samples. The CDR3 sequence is CASRTAGANQPQHF. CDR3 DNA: TGTGCCAGCAGGACGGCAGGGGCAAATCAGCCCCAGCATTTT.